The 27 T cell receptor beta chains reported below all come from one sample, sequenced in a study of blood T cells in healthy people across ages. A second roughly 6 to 11 cycle PCR used barcoded and J-beta primers. TCRdb re-derived calls from the 5' RACE reads in MiXCR, one entry per CDR3 protein. Of about 1.8 million distinct CDR3 sequences listed, 49% were seen once; the top ten hold less than 2.5%. Sequenced: blood. The receptors were gathered from a woman in her thirties or forties in good health.

In this sample, this clonotype turned up a few times. One end of the junction is discordant with germline, which a read error may explain. V is TRBV4-1 and J is TRBJ1-1; D is unresolved. Per germline, CDR1 MGHRA and CDR2 YSYEKL. There are 14 residues in the CDR3. The CDR3 DNA sequence: TGCGCTAGCAGCCAAGAAGAGAGGCAGCCTGAAGCTTTCTTT. Amino acid sequence: CASSQEERQPEAFF.

V and J are TRBV7-2 and TRBJ1-1; 9 nucleotides agree with TRBD1. The germline V gene has CDR1 SGHTA and CDR2 FQGNSA. CDR3 size: 15 residues. After removal of 4 bases from V and 5 bases from J, the junction contained 8 bases not matched to a gene. CDR3 in DNA: TGTGCCAGCAGCTCCAAGACAGGGGGAACGACTGAAGCTTTCTTT. Its protein is CASSSKTGGTTEAFF.

V is TRBV29-1 and J is TRBJ2-7, with TRBD1 matching 7 bases. The CDR3 has 12 residues. J lost 5 bases, V lost 4 bases, and 5 bases had no gene match. Germline CDR1 SQVTM, CDR2 ANQGSEA. The DNA for the CDR3 is TGCAGCGTTGGGAGGACAGGAGACGAGCAGTACTTC. Its protein product is CSVGRTGDEQYF.

The J gene is TRBJ2-5, the V gene TRBV4-2; 7 nucleotides line up with TRBD2. Trimming removed 0 bases from V and 11 bases from J; junction bases left unmatched: 3. The germline V gene encodes CDR1 LGHNA and CDR2 YNFKEQ. The CDR3 loop spans 12 amino acids. The CDR3 here is CASSQESGGQYF. The CDR3 coding sequence is TGTGCCAGCAGCCAAGAGTCCGGGGGGCAGTACTTC.

The gene calls are TRBV25-1 and TRBJ2-4; unclear D gene. The J call is in doubt because the DNA end fits TRBJ2-7 better. CDR1 is MGHDK, CDR2 SYGVNS, per germline. The CDR3 sequence is 13 residues long. This chain's CDR3 is CASSDPVSYEQYF. As DNA, the CDR3 is TGTGCCAGCAGTGATCCAGTTTCCTACGAGCAGTACTTC.

The chain is built from TRBV20-1 and TRBJ2-6, with 8 bases identical to TRBD1. The CDR3 spans 15 residues. The junction had 7 bases not matched to a gene; V was cut back by 6 bases and J by 3 bases. Germline loops: CDR1 DFQATT, CDR2 SNEGSKA (reference sequence). The CDR3 is CSATSTGGGANVLTF. The DNA of the CDR3 is TGCAGTGCCACATCCACAGGGGGTGGGGCCAACGTCCTGACTTTC.

This clonotype was detected only a few times. The V and J genes are TRBV20-1 and TRBJ2-3, with 8 nucleotides matching TRBD2. CDR1 is DFQATT and CDR2 is SNEGSKA in the germline V gene (reference sequence). This CDR3 contains 14 residues. J lost 5 bases, V lost 6 bases, and 10 bases had no gene match. The CDR3 is CSAPRTSFRDTQYF. For the CDR3, the DNA is TGCAGTGCACCCCGGACTAGCTTTAGAGATACGCAGTATTTT.

The V and J genes are TRBV7-8 and TRBJ2-5; TRBD1 might be the D (6 bases). The germline V and J ends were trimmed by 4 bases and 2 bases, with 14 bases remaining between them. From germline, CDR1 is SGHVS and CDR2 FQNEAQ. CDR3 length: 15 amino acids. In DNA, the CDR3 is TGTGCCAGCAGCTCAACAGGGATTGGGCAAGAGACCCAGTACTTC. Translated, it gives CASSSTGIGQETQYF.

In this sample, this clonotype turned up a few times. This chain connects TRBV27 to TRBJ2-7; D ambiguous. The better agreement between TRBJ2-5 and the DNA end casts doubt on the J call. The germline CDR1 and CDR2 sequences are MNHEY and SMNVEV (reference sequence). The CDR3 is 14 residues long. CDR3 sequence reads: CASSPQPSLWTQYF. The CDR3, as DNA: TGTGCCAGCAGTCCGCAGCCAAGCCTCTGGACCCAGTACTTC.

The V and J genes are TRBV4-3 and TRBJ2-5; no clear D. The CDR3 covers 14 residues. Germline V gene data show CDR1 as LGHNA and CDR2 as YSLEER. The V end was cut by 3 bases, the J end by 0 bases, with 8 bases between. DNA for the CDR3: TGCGCCAGCAGCCACAGGACGGACCAAGAGACCCAGTACTTC. Its protein is CASSHRTDQETQYF.

The chain carries TRBV5-1 and TRBJ2-3; 9 positions match TRBD1. CDR3 length: 17 residues. The junction had 9 bases not matched to a gene; V was cut back by 0 bases and J by 4 bases. The germline CDR1 and CDR2 sequences are SGHRS and YFSETQ. This CDR3 is CASSLEGQGSSSDTQYF. The DNA for the CDR3 is TGCGCCAGCAGCTTGGAGGGACAGGGCAGTTCTTCAGATACGCAGTATTTT.

This chain links TRBV6-1 with TRBJ2-3; TRBD2 might be the D (6 bases). Trimming removed 6 bases at V and 10 bases at J, with 29 bases between. Germline V gene sequence: CDR1 MNHNS, CDR2 SASEGT. The CDR3 length is 17 residues. CDR3 sequence (DNA): TGTGCCAGCAGACCCCCAACCCGGGTCGGGAGTAAGGTTGCGCAGTATTTT. It encodes CASRPPTRVGSKVAQYF.

The chain is built from TRBV20-1 and TRBJ1-3; D may be TRBD1 (6 bases). Trimming shortened V by 2 bases and J by 4 bases, and 9 bases separated the two germline ends. Germline lookup yields CDR1 DFQATT and CDR2 SNEGSKA (reference sequence). This CDR3 region has 13 residues. CDR3 loop: CSARPGQGNTIYF. The CDR3 bases are TGCAGTGCTAGACCCGGACAGGGAAACACCATATATTTT.

In regard to this clonotype: The junction shows a germline mismatch at one end, possibly a read error. V and J are TRBV7-7 and TRBJ2-7; a weak D match, TRBD2 (6 bases). Germline assignment: CDR1 SSHAT and CDR2 FNYEAQ (reference sequence). This CDR3 spans 15 amino acids. The CDR3 DNA reads TGTGCTAGCAGCTCCGCGGGACGGCGGGTGTACGAGCAGTACTTC. This codes for CASSSAGRRVYEQYF.

The V gene is TRBV3-1, the J gene TRBJ2-3, with 7 positions matching TRBD2. The CDR3 covers 15 residues. CDR1 LGHDT and CDR2 YNNKEL come from the germline V gene (reference sequence). The J segment lost 3 bases and the V segment lost 4 bases, leaving 7 bases of the junction unmatched. DNA of the CDR3: TGTGCCAGCAGCCTCCGGGGGAGGGAAACAGATACGCAGTATTTT. It encodes CASSLRGRETDTQYF.

The CDR3 loop reads CASSPTGTWMTQYF. The CDR3 DNA is TGTGCCAGCAGCCCGACGGGGACATGGATGACCCAGTACTTC. The J gene is TRBJ2-7, the V gene TRBV14; D is perhaps TRBD1 (6 bases). The J call may be wrong; the DNA end is better matched by TRBJ2-5. Per the germline V gene, CDR1 is SGHDN and CDR2 is FVKESK. The CDR3 length is 14 residues.

The rearrangement joins TRBV14 to TRBJ1-6; TRBD1 agrees at 8 bases. Germline assignment: CDR1 SGHDN and CDR2 FVKESK. The CDR3 totals 15 residues. Germline trimming cut 4 bases from V and 9 bases from J; bases unmatched to any gene: 8. The CDR3 spells CASSPQGQAISPLHF. In nucleotides, the CDR3 is TGTGCCAGCAGCCCACAGGGACAGGCAATTTCACCCCTCCACTTT.

The chain links TRBV7-2 to TRBJ2-3; D tentatively reads TRBD1 or TRBD2 (6 bases each). The CDR3 runs 17 residues. Germline V gene data show CDR1 as SGHTA and CDR2 as FQGNSA. The ends were cut back, 4 bases at V and 2 bases at J, with 19 bases in the middle. The CDR3 region is CASSYTPDSGHTDTQYF. The CDR3 DNA follows: TGTGCCAGCAGCTACACCCCGGACAGCGGGCACACAGATACGCAGTATTTT. The full variable domain, in which reference TRBV7-2 and TRBJ2-3 provide the parts outside the CDR3, is GAGVSQSPSNKVTEKGKDVELRCDPISGHTALYWYRQSLGQGLEFLIYFQGNSAPDKSGLPSDRFSAERTGGSVSTLTIQRTQQEDSAVYLCASSYTPDSGHTDTQYFGPGTRLTVL.

The chain links TRBV20-1 to TRBJ2-7, with 7 nucleotides matching TRBD2. V shed 6 bases and J 4 bases; nucleotides not matched to a gene: 12. CDR1 and CDR2 (germline): DFQATT, SNEGSKA (reference sequence). The CDR3 has 14 amino acids. The CDR3 region has the DNA TGCAGTGCCCCCATGGGGGGGACCGCTTACGAGCAGTACTTC. Translating it yields CSAPMGGTAYEQYF.

CDR3 bases: TGCAGTGCTAGAGTGGTGGGGGGGACTGAAGCTTTCTTT. Encoded protein: CSARVVGGTEAFF. This rearrangement joins TRBV20-1 to TRBJ1-1, with D possibly TRBD1 on 5 matching bases. Trimming pared 1 base from V and 5 bases from J, leaving 11 bases between. The CDR3 has 13 residues. Germline loops: CDR1 DFQATT, CDR2 SNEGSKA (reference sequence).

The gene calls are TRBV5-1 and TRBJ2-5; D may be TRBD1 (6 bases). Germline assignment: CDR1 SGHRS and CDR2 YFSETQ. V was shortened by 4 bases and J by 11 bases, with 21 bases between the two germline ends. This CDR3 has 14 residues. This CDR3 reads CASSVDSPNEEQYF. CDR3 DNA: TGCGCCAGCAGCGTGGACAGCCCGAATGAGGAGCAGTACTTC.

In its sample, this clonotype was seen a few times. This chain joins TRBV10-3 and TRBJ2-4; D not resolved. Trimming took off 0 bases at V and 13 bases at J, with 10 bases between the two ends. CDR1 is ENHRY and CDR2 is SYGVKD in the germline V gene. The CDR3 totals 12 residues. CDR3 coding DNA: TGTGCCATCAGTGAGTCGAAACAGTCCCAGTACTTC. Encoded protein: CAISESKQSQYF.

The chain links TRBV6-5 to TRBJ2-7; either TRBD1 or TRBD2 may fit D (5 bases each). The V and J ends lost 6 bases and 12 bases respectively, with 15 bases between them. The germline CDR1 and CDR2 sequences are MNHEY and SVGAGI. CDR3 length: 11 amino acids. DNA of the CDR3: TGTGCCAGCAGATCCTCTGGGACGGCGTACTTC. It specifies CASRSSGTAYF.

This chain joins TRBV4-3 and TRBJ1-2; no clear D. This CDR3 has 13 amino acids. Trimming removed 0 bases from V and 7 bases from J, with 9 bases in between. In germline, CDR1 is LGHNA, CDR2 YSLEER. This chain's CDR3 is CASSQEARTGYTF. The CDR3 nucleotides read TGCGCCAGCAGCCAAGAGGCGCGAACTGGCTACACCTTC.

This clonotype was counted between two and nine times. The chain's CDR3 is CSAREDYNSPLHF. The DNA of the CDR3 is TGCAGTGCTAGAGAGGACTATAATTCACCCCTCCACTTT. The chain couples TRBV20-1 to TRBJ1-6; D is undetermined. V was trimmed by 0 bases and J by 3 bases, leaving 3 bases between them. This CDR3 is 13 amino acids long. Germline V gene sequence: CDR1 DFQATT, CDR2 SNEGSKA (reference sequence).

This clonotype was counted only a few times. The chain couples TRBV7-2 to TRBJ2-6, with 7 bases identical to TRBD2. CDR1 is SGHTA and CDR2 is FQGNSA in the germline V gene. The CDR3 loop spans 19 amino acids. The junction had 9 bases not matched to a gene; V was cut back by 1 base and J by 0 bases. CDR3 in amino acids: CASSLEGGVTGSGANVLTF. CDR3 DNA sequence: TGTGCCAGCAGCTTAGAGGGAGGGGTTACCGGCTCTGGGGCCAACGTCCTGACTTTC.

This rearrangement joins TRBV29-1 to TRBJ2-1; D may match TRBD1 or TRBD2 (6 bases each). V shed 7 bases and J shed 3 bases, with 25 bases lying between them. Germline V gene sequence: CDR1 SQVTM, CDR2 ANQGSEA. The CDR3 length is 17 residues. CDR3 in DNA: TGCAGCGCCCAGTCCCGGGGGCGGGCACGAATCTACAATGAGCAGTTCTTC. The encoded protein is CSAQSRGRARIYNEQFF.